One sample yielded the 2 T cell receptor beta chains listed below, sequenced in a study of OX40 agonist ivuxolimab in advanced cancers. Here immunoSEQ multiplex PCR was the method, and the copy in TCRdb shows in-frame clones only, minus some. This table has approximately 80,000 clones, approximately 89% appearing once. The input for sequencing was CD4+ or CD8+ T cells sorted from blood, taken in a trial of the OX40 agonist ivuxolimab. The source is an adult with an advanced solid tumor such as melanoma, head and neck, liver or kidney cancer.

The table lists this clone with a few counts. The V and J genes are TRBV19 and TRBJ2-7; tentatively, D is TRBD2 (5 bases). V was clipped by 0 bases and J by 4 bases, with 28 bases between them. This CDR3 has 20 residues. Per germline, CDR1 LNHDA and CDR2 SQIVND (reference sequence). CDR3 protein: CASSIDYRWERPDAAYEQYF. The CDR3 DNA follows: TGTGCCAGTAGTATAGACTATCGATGGGAGCGCCCGGACGCCGCATACGAGCAGTACTTC. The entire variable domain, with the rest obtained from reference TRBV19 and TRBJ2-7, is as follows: DGGITQSPKYLFRKEGQNVTLSCEQNLNHDAMYWYRQDPGQGLRLIYYSQIVNDFQKGDIAEGYSVSREKKESFPLTVTSAQKNPTAFYLCASSIDYRWERPDAAYEQYFGPGTRLTVT.

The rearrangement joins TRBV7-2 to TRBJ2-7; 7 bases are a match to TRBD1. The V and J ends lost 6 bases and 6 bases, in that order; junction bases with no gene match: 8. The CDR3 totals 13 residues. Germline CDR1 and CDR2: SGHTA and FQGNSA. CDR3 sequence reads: CASRAQGTGEQYF. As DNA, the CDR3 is TGTGCCAGCAGAGCACAGGGGACGGGCGAGCAGTACTTC.